This entry features one TCR beta chain sequence. Germline lookup yields CDR1 SGHRS and CDR2 YFSETQ. CDR3 size: 12 residues. Deletions cut 4 bases from V and 6 bases from J, with 10 bases between. Data came from immunoSEQ multiplex PCR; TCRdb stores just in-frame clones and leaves some out. Of 65,000 or so clones listed, 88% were seen once; the top ten hold roughly 5%. This sample was included in a study of OX40 agonist ivuxolimab in advanced cancers. This TCR was sampled from an adult with an advanced solid tumor such as melanoma, head and neck, liver or kidney cancer. Source: CD4+ or CD8+ T cells sorted from blood, taken in a trial of the OX40 agonist ivuxolimab. V is TRBV5-1 and J is TRBJ1-2; possible D gene TRBD1, 5 bases. For the CDR3, the DNA is TGCGCCAGCAGCCAGGGATTGGATGGCTACACCTTC. Its translation is CASSQGLDGYTF.